This is a list of T cell receptor beta chains from one sample in a study of blood T cells in healthy people across ages. TCRdb analysed the 5' RACE reads with MiXCR anew, one entry per CDR3 protein. The sample contains 850,000 to 950,000 distinct CDR3 sequences, 29% of which appear only once. The sequencing input was blood. The receptor set was obtained from an elderly woman in good health. Each CDR3 is given with its conserved first and last residue. D genes are given only for firm matches. A clone size is listed for some rows: how often the clone was seen (once, few, many), or a class if it is expanded.

abundance: NA; v_gene: TRBV4-2; j_gene: TRBJ1-4; d_gene: NA; CDR3aa: CASSQNGGATNEKLFF; CDR3nt: TGTGCCAGCAGCCAAAATGGCGGGGCAACTAATGAAAAACTGTTTTTT
abundance: once; v_gene: TRBV5-4; j_gene: TRBJ2-2; d_gene: TRBD1; CDR3aa: CASSAGTALANTGELFF; CDR3nt: TGTGCCAGCAGCGCCGGGACAGCCCTTGCGAACACCGGGGAGCTGTTTTTT
abundance: many; v_gene: TRBV7-9; j_gene: TRBJ2-5; d_gene: TRBD1; CDR3aa: CASLGRRQGQETQYF; CDR3nt: TGTGCCAGCTTGGGACGGCGACAGGGCCAAGAGACCCAGTACTTC
abundance: many; v_gene: TRBV24-1; j_gene: TRBJ2-6; d_gene: NA; CDR3aa: CATSQSGANVLTF; CDR3nt: TGTGCCACCAGCCAATCTGGGGCCAACGTCCTGACTTTC
abundance: NA; v_gene: TRBV6-5; j_gene: TRBJ2-4; d_gene: NA; CDR3aa: CASSYGPTPAKNIQYF; CDR3nt: TGTGCCAGCAGTTACGGGCCGACCCCAGCCAAAAACATTCAGTACTTC
abundance: NA; v_gene: TRBV4-3; j_gene: TRBJ1-2; d_gene: NA; CDR3aa: CASSQEKHSYYDYTF; CDR3nt: TGCGCCAGCAGCCAAGAAAAGCACAGCTACTATGACTACACCTTC
abundance: many; v_gene: TRBV20-1; j_gene: TRBJ2-5; d_gene: NA; CDR3aa: CSALTQETQYF; CDR3nt: TGCAGTGCATTAACGCAAGAGACCCAGTACTTC
abundance: NA; v_gene: TRBV25-1; j_gene: TRBJ2-2; d_gene: TRBD2; CDR3aa: CASSEGTSGGANTGELFF; CDR3nt: TGTGCCAGCAGTGAGGGGACTAGCGGGGGGGCGAACACCGGGGAGCTGTTTTTT
abundance: many; v_gene: TRBV6-6; j_gene: TRBJ2-3; d_gene: TRBD2; CDR3aa: CASSYSTSADTQYF; CDR3nt: TGTGCCAGCAGTTACTCGACTAGCGCAGATACGCAGTATTTT
abundance: many; v_gene: TRBV6-2/TRBV6-3; j_gene: TRBJ2-7; d_gene: NA; CDR3aa: CASSYGADNSPHEQYF; CDR3nt: TGTGCCAGCAGTTATGGGGCAGACAACTCCCCCCACGAGCAGTACTTC
abundance: many; v_gene: TRBV3-1; j_gene: TRBJ1-2; d_gene: NA; CDR3aa: CASSQDTYYGYTF; CDR3nt: TGTGCCAGCAGCCAAGACACTTACTATGGCTACACCTTC
abundance: NA; v_gene: TRBV7-2; j_gene: TRBJ1-2; d_gene: NA; CDR3aa: CASSPAGTRANYGYTF; CDR3nt: TGTGCCAGCAGCCCAGCCGGGACTCGGGCTAACTATGGCTACACCTTC
abundance: NA; v_gene: TRBV3-1; j_gene: TRBJ2-5; d_gene: TRBD2; CDR3aa: CASSQGTSPPETQYF; CDR3nt: TGTGCCAGCAGCCAGGGGACTAGTCCGCCGGAGACCCAGTACTTC
abundance: NA; v_gene: TRBV29-1; j_gene: TRBJ1-1; d_gene: TRBD1; CDR3aa: CSVSEKGARGPAFF; CDR3nt: TGCAGCGTTTCCGAGAAGGGGGCGAGGGGGCCGGCTTTCTTT
abundance: NA; v_gene: TRBV27; j_gene: TRBJ1-1; d_gene: NA; CDR3aa: CASSPGEYTEAFF; CDR3nt: TGTGCCAGCAGCCCCGGTGAGTACACTGAAGCTTTCTTT
abundance: NA; v_gene: TRBV12-3/TRBV12-4; j_gene: TRBJ2-3; d_gene: NA; CDR3aa: CASSLGGPRMSTDMQYF; CDR3nt: TGTGCCAGCAGTTTAGGGGGCCCCCGGATGAGCACAGATATGCAGTATTTT
abundance: NA; v_gene: TRBV29-1; j_gene: TRBJ2-7; d_gene: NA; CDR3aa: CSVEGERYNEQYF; CDR3nt: TGCAGCGTTGAAGGGGAGCGCTACAATGAGCAGTACTTC
abundance: NA; v_gene: TRBV2; j_gene: TRBJ2-2; d_gene: TRBD2; CDR3aa: CASRSERGGLTGELFF; CDR3nt: TGTGCCAGCAGGAGCGAGCGGGGGGGCCTCACCGGGGAGCTGTTTTTT
abundance: many; v_gene: TRBV7-2; j_gene: TRBJ2-1; d_gene: TRBD2; CDR3aa: CASGGGGSYNEQFF; CDR3nt: TGTGCCAGCGGCGGGGGGGGGTCCTACAATGAGCAGTTCTTC
abundance: NA; v_gene: TRBV6-6; j_gene: TRBJ1-1; d_gene: TRBD1; CDR3aa: CASRPGQLNTEAFF; CDR3nt: TGTGCCAGCAGACCGGGACAGCTGAACACTGAAGCTTTCTTT
abundance: NA; v_gene: TRBV19; j_gene: TRBJ2-3; d_gene: TRBD2; CDR3aa: CASSISSGGGLGTDTQYF; CDR3nt: TGTGCCAGTAGTATTTCTAGCGGGGGAGGTTTAGGCACAGATACGCAGTATTTT
abundance: many; v_gene: TRBV20-1; j_gene: TRBJ2-7; d_gene: TRBD1; CDR3aa: CSARAWGQGAGEQYF; CDR3nt: TGCAGTGCTAGAGCTTGGGGACAGGGCGCTGGAGAGCAGTACTTC
abundance: NA; v_gene: TRBV20-1; j_gene: TRBJ2-3; d_gene: NA; CDR3aa: CSARGGGTADTQYF; CDR3nt: TGCAGTGCTAGAGGAGGGGGGACCGCAGATACGCAGTATTTT
abundance: many; v_gene: TRBV20-1; j_gene: TRBJ1-5; d_gene: NA; CDR3aa: CSARSDSFSNQPQHF; CDR3nt: TGCAGTGCTAGAAGTGACAGCTTTAGCAATCAGCCCCAGCATTTT
abundance: many; v_gene: TRBV6-2/TRBV6-3; j_gene: TRBJ2-1; d_gene: TRBD2; CDR3aa: CASSVNFQRGGSNEQFF; CDR3nt: TGTGCCAGCAGCGTTAACTTTCAGCGGGGGGGCTCCAATGAGCAGTTCTTC